This entry lists 10 T cell receptor beta chains sequenced from one sample in a study of cytomegalovirus exposure and HLA in healthy donors. Primers for the PCR totalled 60 Vbeta and 13 Jbeta. Method: immunoSEQ multiplex PCR; TCRdb's copy keeps in-frame clones and lacks some. Here the sample spans 150,000 or so clones, roughly 79% being singletons. The sequencing sample was made of PBMCs. The receptors come from a man younger than 45 in good health and CMV-seropositive.

This clone was detected only once. The J gene is TRBJ1-1, the V gene TRBV5-1; 8 nucleotides align to TRBD1. The CDR3 runs to 16 residues. Germline assignment: CDR1 SGHRS and CDR2 YFSETQ. V lost 3 bases and J lost 2; bases outside the gene matches: 9. CDR3 region: CASSSTGERGNTEAFF. CDR3 coding DNA: TGCGCCAGCAGCTCGACAGGGGAGAGGGGAAACACTGAAGCTTTCTTT.

In this sample, this clone turned up once. The chain couples TRBV4-1 to TRBJ2-5, with 8 bases identical to TRBD1. The junction had 12 bases not matched to a gene; V was cut back by 0 bases and J by 3 bases. CDR1 and CDR2 (germline): MGHRA, YSYEKL. The CDR3 spans 18 residues. The CDR3 sequence: CASSQDSGTGGVKETQYF. The CDR3 region has the DNA TGCGCCAGCAGCCAAGATAGTGGGACAGGAGGCGTGAAAGAGACCCAGTACTTC.

The V and J genes are TRBV14 and TRBJ2-1, with D perhaps matching TRBD2 (5 bases). V was shortened by 4 bases and J by 12 bases, with 16 bases between the two germline ends. Germline loops: CDR1 SGHDN, CDR2 FVKESK. The CDR3 has 13 amino acids. The CDR3 is CASSPLSSGVQFF. CDR3 coding DNA: TGTGCCAGCAGCCCTTTAAGTTCCGGGGTGCAGTTCTTC.

This clone has a handful of counts. The chain employs TRBV5-1 and TRBJ1-1, with D uncertain. Germline V gene data show CDR1 as SGHRS and CDR2 as YFSETQ. The CDR3 loop spans 13 amino acids. With 0 bases removed from V and 1 base from J, the gap between germline ends came to 4 bases. Here the CDR3 DNA reads TGCGCCAGCAGCTTGGCCTCGAACACTGAAGCTTTCTTT. Translation: CASSLASNTEAFF.

The J gene is TRBJ2-1, the V gene TRBV28; unclear D gene. Trimming took off 5 bases at V and 10 bases at J, with 9 bases between the two ends. Germline CDR1 and CDR2: MDHEN and SYDVKM. The CDR3 consists of 11 residues. DNA of the CDR3: TGTGCCAGCAGTACCCCTAGAGAGCAGTTCTTC. Amino acids: CASSTPREQFF.

The chain employs TRBV29-1 and TRBJ2-1; 10 bases match TRBD2. This CDR3 spans 15 amino acids. Trimming cost V 2 bases and J 5 bases; bases outside gene matches: 6. Germline lookup yields CDR1 SQVTM and CDR2 ANQGSEA. CDR3 in DNA: TGCAGCGTTGAACCTCTAGCGGGGGCCGACAATGAGCAGTTCTTC. Residues: CSVEPLAGADNEQFF.

The chain carries TRBV9 and TRBJ2-7; D call uncertain. Germline-derived CDR1 and CDR2 are SGDLS and YYNGEE. The ends were cut back, 2 bases at V and 5 bases at J, with 14 bases in the middle. This CDR3 has 14 amino acids. In nucleotides, the CDR3 is TGTGCCAGCAGCGTCGCCGGGTCAACGGACGAGCAGTACTTC. It is translated as CASSVAGSTDEQYF.

This clone was observed a handful of times. The chain carries TRBV14 and TRBJ1-1, with a possible D match to TRBD1 (5 bases). CDR1 and CDR2 (germline): SGHDN, FVKESK. Between the trimmed V and J ends, which lost 4 bases and 5 bases, there was a span of 17 bases. This CDR3 has 15 residues. CDR3 region: CASSRKQVVGTEAFF. CDR3 DNA: TGTGCCAGCAGCCGAAAACAGGTTGTTGGTACTGAAGCTTTCTTT.

CDR3 loop: CASRRGSGSYEQYF. The CDR3 nucleotides are TGTGCCAGTAGGAGGGGGTCTGGCTCCTACGAGCAGTACTTC. The chain couples TRBV19 to TRBJ2-7; tentative D call: TRBD1 (6 bases). The CDR3 runs to 14 residues. Between the trimmed V and J ends, which lost 6 bases and 0 bases, there was a span of 12 bases. Germline CDR1 reads LNHDA; CDR2 reads SQIVND (reference sequence).

This clone was detected only a few times. The chain is built from TRBV4-1 and TRBJ1-1; no reliable D call. Deletions cut 0 bases from V and 0 bases from J, with 8 bases between. The CDR3 covers 15 residues. Germline V gene data show CDR1 as MGHRA and CDR2 as YSYEKL. The CDR3 reads CASSQDSGLNTEAFF. The DNA of the CDR3 is TGCGCCAGCAGCCAAGATAGCGGTCTGAACACTGAAGCTTTCTTT.